This is a list of T cell receptor beta chains from one sample in a study of T-cell memory formation after mild COVID-19. TCRdb re-called the 5' RACE reads through MiXCR, storing one row per CDR3 protein. In the table there are about 350,000 distinct CDR3 sequences, around a fifth of which are singletons. Sequencing was carried out using PBMCs or a T cell subset sorted from them (not recorded which). The receptors here all came from a man in his late teens or twenties who had mild COVID-19 (a few samples of this study predate the infection). Cell type and time point are not known. Both conserved end residues are part of each CDR3. Each record gives: D gene, V gene, J gene, clone size, CDR3 protein, CDR3 DNA. A D gene is named only where the DNA matches it firmly. Clone sizes are given selectively: once, few, many, or a class where the clone is expanded.

d_gene: TRBD1; v_gene: TRBV6-5; j_gene: TRBJ2-7; abundance: .; CDR3aa: CASSYSLRRGRDRGYEQYF; CDR3nt: TGTGCCAGCAGTTACTCTTTAAGAAGGGGCCGGGACAGGGGCTACGAGCAGTACTTC
d_gene: .; v_gene: TRBV15; j_gene: TRBJ2-1; abundance: .; CDR3aa: CATSNGVLSSYNEQFF; CDR3nt: TGTGCCACCAGCAACGGGGTCTTAAGCTCCTACAATGAGCAGTTCTTC
d_gene: .; v_gene: TRBV29-1; j_gene: TRBJ2-7; abundance: few; CDR3aa: CSRGSLADEQYF; CDR3nt: TGCAGTCGGGGTTCCCTGGCGGACGAGCAGTACTTC
d_gene: TRBD2; v_gene: TRBV6-2/TRBV6-3; j_gene: TRBJ2-2; abundance: few; CDR3aa: CATRAGGQLTGELFF; CDR3nt: TGTGCTACTCGAGCGGGGGGACAACTCACCGGGGAGCTGTTTTTT
d_gene: .; v_gene: TRBV7-9; j_gene: TRBJ1-1; abundance: .; CDR3aa: CASSTPRAGGNTEAFF; CDR3nt: TGTGCCAGCAGCACCCCTCGGGCGGGGGGGAACACTGAAGCTTTCTTT
d_gene: .; v_gene: TRBV5-5; j_gene: TRBJ1-4; abundance: .; CDR3aa: CASSLVGFEEKLFF; CDR3nt: TGTGCCAGCAGCTTGGTAGGGTTTGAAGAAAAACTGTTTTTT
d_gene: .; v_gene: TRBV5-1; j_gene: TRBJ1-2; abundance: few; CDR3aa: CASSLDGVGSYGYTF; CDR3nt: TGCGCCAGCAGCTTGGATGGGGTGGGTAGCTATGGCTACACCTTC
d_gene: .; v_gene: TRBV7-9; j_gene: TRBJ2-1; abundance: few; CDR3aa: CASSSPGWKGHNEQFF; CDR3nt: TGTGCCAGCAGCTCCCCCGGGTGGAAGGGCCACAATGAGCAGTTCTTC
d_gene: .; v_gene: TRBV5-1; j_gene: TRBJ2-2; abundance: few; CDR3aa: CASSLGGGTAELFF; CDR3nt: TGCGCCAGCAGCTTGGGCGGGGGCACGGCGGAGCTGTTTTTT
d_gene: .; v_gene: TRBV4-2; j_gene: TRBJ2-7; abundance: .; CDR3aa: CASSQPFGTWYEQYF; CDR3nt: TGTGCCAGCAGCCAGCCATTTGGTACCTGGTACGAGCAGTACTTC
d_gene: .; v_gene: TRBV5-1; j_gene: TRBJ2-3; abundance: .; CDR3aa: CASSFKWDTQYF; CDR3nt: TGCGCCAGCAGTTTTAAGTGGGATACGCAGTATTTT
d_gene: .; v_gene: TRBV12-3/TRBV12-4; j_gene: TRBJ1-1; abundance: .; CDR3aa: CASSFSPGRTEAFF; CDR3nt: TGTGCCAGCAGTTTTTCTCCAGGGAGGACTGAAGCTTTCTTT
d_gene: TRBD2; v_gene: TRBV2; j_gene: TRBJ2-3; abundance: few; CDR3aa: CASASGLYTDTQYF; CDR3nt: TGTGCCAGCGCATCGGGACTATACACAGATACGCAGTATTTT
d_gene: .; v_gene: TRBV4-2; j_gene: TRBJ1-5; abundance: few; CDR3aa: CASSQALAGPNQPQHF; CDR3nt: TGTGCCAGCAGCCAAGCCTTGGCAGGGCCCAATCAGCCCCAGCATTTT
d_gene: .; v_gene: TRBV6-2/TRBV6-3; j_gene: TRBJ2-5; abundance: once; CDR3aa: CASSYQLGRRQETQYF; CDR3nt: TGTGCCAGCAGTTACCAACTAGGGCGCAGACAAGAGACCCAGTACTTC
d_gene: .; v_gene: TRBV4-1; j_gene: TRBJ1-5; abundance: many; CDR3aa: CASSQDLHQPQHF; CDR3nt: TGCGCCAGCAGCCAAGATCTGCATCAGCCCCAGCATTTT
d_gene: .; v_gene: TRBV24-1; j_gene: TRBJ1-2; abundance: few; CDR3aa: CATSDGLKGTF; CDR3nt: TGTGCCACCAGTGATGGACTGAAAGGCACCTTC
d_gene: TRBD2; v_gene: TRBV14; j_gene: TRBJ2-2; abundance: few; CDR3aa: CASSLGRYTGELFF; CDR3nt: TGTGCCAGCAGCCTCGGGAGGTACACCGGGGAGCTGTTTTTT
d_gene: TRBD2; v_gene: TRBV5-8; j_gene: TRBJ2-5; abundance: few; CDR3aa: CASSRGGPLETQYF; CDR3nt: TGTGCCAGCAGCCGGGGGGGCCCCCTAGAGACCCAGTACTTC
d_gene: .; v_gene: TRBV7-9; j_gene: TRBJ2-7; abundance: few; CDR3aa: CASTPAGPHEQYF; CDR3nt: TGTGCCAGCACCCCAGCAGGGCCCCACGAGCAGTACTTC
d_gene: .; v_gene: TRBV30; j_gene: TRBJ2-7; abundance: .; CDR3aa: CAWSPETYEQYF; CDR3nt: TGTGCCTGGAGTCCAGAGACCTACGAGCAGTACTTC
d_gene: .; v_gene: TRBV20-1; j_gene: TRBJ1-1; abundance: .; CDR3aa: CSAKRDEAFF; CDR3nt: TGCAGTGCTAAGAGGGATGAAGCTTTCTTT
d_gene: TRBD2; v_gene: TRBV7-3; j_gene: TRBJ2-1; abundance: few; CDR3aa: CASREGGTSGANEQFF; CDR3nt: TGTGCCAGCAGGGAAGGGGGGACTAGCGGGGCTAATGAGCAGTTCTTC
d_gene: .; v_gene: TRBV6-1; j_gene: TRBJ2-2; abundance: few; CDR3aa: CASSTRRELFF; CDR3nt: TGTGCCAGCAGTACGAGAAGGGAGCTGTTTTTT
d_gene: TRBD1; v_gene: TRBV28; j_gene: TRBJ2-3; abundance: .; CDR3aa: CASSHQRRQGRTDTQYF; CDR3nt: TGTGCCAGCAGTCATCAAAGAAGACAGGGACGCACAGATACGCAGTATTTT
d_gene: .; v_gene: TRBV6-2/TRBV6-3; j_gene: TRBJ2-3; abundance: .; CDR3aa: CASSPDGATDTQYF; CDR3nt: TGTGCCAGCAGTCCGGACGGAGCCACAGATACGCAGTATTTT
d_gene: .; v_gene: TRBV4-1; j_gene: TRBJ1-1; abundance: once; CDR3aa: CASSQDQGVDTEAFF; CDR3nt: TGCGCCAGCAGCCAAGATCAAGGGGTAGACACTGAAGCTTTCTTT
d_gene: TRBD1; v_gene: TRBV5-1; j_gene: TRBJ2-5; abundance: .; CDR3aa: CASRGQGKETQYF; CDR3nt: TGCGCCAGCAGGGGACAGGGGAAGGAGACCCAGTACTTC
d_gene: .; v_gene: TRBV12-5; j_gene: TRBJ2-6; abundance: .; CDR3aa: CASGWGHLASGANVLTF; CDR3nt: TGTGCTAGTGGTTGGGGACACCTGGCCTCTGGGGCCAACGTCCTGACTTTC
d_gene: .; v_gene: TRBV6-5; j_gene: TRBJ2-1; abundance: .; CDR3aa: CASSYDVRVNEQFF; CDR3nt: TGTGCCAGCAGTTACGACGTGAGAGTCAATGAGCAGTTCTTC
d_gene: .; v_gene: TRBV2; j_gene: TRBJ2-3; abundance: few; CDR3aa: CASGVTLTDTDTQYF; CDR3nt: TGTGCCAGCGGCGTTACGCTGACAGACACAGATACGCAGTATTTT
d_gene: .; v_gene: TRBV5-1; j_gene: TRBJ2-3; abundance: .; CDR3aa: CASSGGLHTQYF; CDR3nt: TGCGCCAGCAGCGGGGGACTCCATACGCAGTATTTT
d_gene: .; v_gene: TRBV12-3/TRBV12-4; j_gene: TRBJ2-5; abundance: few; CDR3aa: CASSLLGTRETQYF; CDR3nt: TGTGCCAGCAGTTTATTGGGTACTAGGGAGACCCAGTACTTC
d_gene: .; v_gene: TRBV12-3/TRBV12-4; j_gene: TRBJ2-5; abundance: .; CDR3aa: CASSPTAFRETQYF; CDR3nt: TGTGCCAGCAGTCCGACCGCCTTTCGAGAGACCCAGTACTTC
d_gene: TRBD1; v_gene: TRBV5-1; j_gene: TRBJ1-2; abundance: .; CDR3aa: CASSLTGTGNYGYTF; CDR3nt: TGCGCCAGCAGCTTAACCGGGACAGGGAACTATGGCTACACCTTC
d_gene: TRBD1; v_gene: TRBV6-5; j_gene: TRBJ1-1; abundance: few; CDR3aa: CASTGGQGRLTEAFF; CDR3nt: TGTGCCAGCACCGGGGGACAGGGGAGGTTAACTGAAGCTTTCTTT
d_gene: TRBD1; v_gene: TRBV5-1; j_gene: TRBJ2-7; abundance: many; CDR3aa: CASSFAGQGGNEQYF; CDR3nt: TGCGCCAGCAGCTTCGCGGGACAGGGAGGAAACGAGCAGTACTTC
d_gene: TRBD2; v_gene: TRBV19; j_gene: TRBJ2-1; abundance: many; CDR3aa: CASSIRRGGRDEQFF; CDR3nt: TGTGCCAGTAGTATCAGGCGGGGGGGCAGGGATGAGCAGTTCTTC
d_gene: .; v_gene: TRBV10-3; j_gene: TRBJ1-2; abundance: .; CDR3aa: CAISDRGTAPLRIF; CDR3nt: TGTGCCATCAGTGACCGAGGGACGGCTCCCCTAAGGATCTTC
d_gene: .; v_gene: TRBV29-1; j_gene: TRBJ2-5; abundance: .; CDR3aa: CSVARILNQETQYF; CDR3nt: TGCAGCGTTGCCAGAATACTAAACCAAGAGACCCAGTACTTC